This T cell receptor (beta chain) was documented in a study of neurological immune-mediated disorders. This clonotype occurred many times. V dropped 0 bases and J dropped 0; count of bases not matched to a gene: 0. This CDR3 comprises 15 residues. Germline CDR1 reads SGHVS; CDR2 reads FNYEAQ. Via MiXCR, TCRdb re-called the 5' RACE reads, giving one row per CDR3 protein. The sample lists tens of thousands of distinct CDR3 sequences, around 5.8% seen once, with over 1.2% in the top ten. The chain recombines TRBV7-6 with TRBJ2-3, with 7 bases aligning to TRBD2. This receptor was obtained from a woman younger than 30 with multiple sclerosis. Sequences were obtained from CD4+ T cells from blood. CDR3 region: CASSLALASTDTQYF. As DNA, the CDR3 is TGTGCCAGCAGCTTAGCACTAGCGAGCACAGATACGCAGTATTTT.